This entry lists 9 T cell receptor beta chains sequenced from one sample in a study of shared clonotypes between healthy human individuals. Sequencing used immunoSEQ multiplex PCR; TCRdb keeps in-frame clones, though not all of them. The table shows 2 million to 2.5 million clones, with 80% to 95% occurring only once. Sequencing used naive CD4+ T cells from PBMCs. Indicated subset: CD45RA+ positively selected. The receptors here all came from a man between 18 and 29 years old in good health. Some clones in this sample may be carry-over from other donors' samples.

Here the CDR3 reads CASSARDYTGELFF. CDR3 nucleotide sequence: TGTGCCAGCAGCGCCCGGGACTACACCGGGGAGCTGTTTTTT. The chain has TRBV9 and TRBJ2-2, with D tentatively TRBD2 (6 bases). The CDR3 has 14 amino acids. V was trimmed by 3 bases and J by 3 bases, leaving 9 bases between them. Germline V gene data show CDR1 as SGDLS and CDR2 as YYNGEE.

The chain uses TRBV19 and TRBJ1-5; 8 nucleotides match TRBD1. Germline V lookup: CDR1 LNHDA, CDR2 SQIVND (reference sequence). This CDR3 has 14 amino acids. V shed 6 bases and J 1 base; nucleotides not matched to a gene: 2. CDR3 bases: TGTGCCAGTAGCTGGACAGGGAGCAATCAGCCCCAGCATTTT. Translated, it gives CASSWTGSNQPQHF.

This chain uses TRBV5-6 with TRBJ2-1; maybe TRBD2 (6 bases). CDR1 and CDR2 (germline): SGHDT, YYEEEE. The V end was cut by 0 bases, the J end by 4 bases, with 8 bases between. This CDR3 contains 14 residues. The CDR3, as DNA: TGTGCCAGCAGCTTGGGGGACTCTTACAATGAGCAGTTCTTC. It specifies CASSLGDSYNEQFF.

V gene TRBV2 combines with J gene TRBJ2-2; 7 positions match TRBD1. Germline CDR1 and CDR2: SNHLY and FYNNEI. Trimming took 6 bases from V and 2 from J; bases not matched to a gene: 6. The CDR3 is made up of 15 amino acids. The CDR3 here is CASRADRQNTGELFF. The CDR3 DNA reads as TGTGCCAGCAGAGCGGACAGGCAAAACACCGGGGAGCTGTTTTTT.

The J gene is TRBJ2-1, the V gene TRBV6-5; D is ambiguous. Trimming pared 0 bases from V and 8 bases from J, leaving 14 bases between. Germline CDR1 reads MNHEY; CDR2 reads SVGAGI. The CDR3 runs to 15 residues. CDR3 nucleotide sequence: TGTGCCAGCAGTTACTCGTGGGGTCGACGGGATGAGCAGTTCTTC. Encoded protein: CASSYSWGRRDEQFF.

A word on this clone: Additional DNA sequences in this sample encode the identical CDR3. The genes are TRBV9 and TRBJ2-7, with 7 bases aligning to TRBD2. Germline V gene sequence: CDR1 SGDLS, CDR2 YYNGEE. This CDR3 comprises 15 residues. With V trimmed by 2 bases and J by 0 bases, 5 bases remained unmatched. CDR3: CASSVGLVSSYEQYF. The CDR3 DNA sequence: TGTGCCAGCAGCGTTGGACTAGTGAGCTCCTACGAGCAGTACTTC.

CDR3 DNA: TGTGCCAGCAGTAAACAGGGGGCGTACACTGAAGCTTTCTTT. Its translation: CASSKQGAYTEAFF. V is TRBV28 and J is TRBJ1-1; 9 bases map to TRBD1. Per the germline V gene, CDR1 is MDHEN and CDR2 is SYDVKM. The CDR3 is made up of 14 amino acids. J gave up 3 bases and V 5 bases, and 4 bases lay outside the gene matches.

The gene calls are TRBV2 and TRBJ2-7; D uncertain. There are 12 residues in the CDR3. V lost 6 bases, J lost 6 bases, and 12 bases lay in between. Germline V gene lookup returns CDR1 SNHLY and CDR2 FYNNEI. CDR3: CASRVGPGEQYF. The CDR3 coding sequence is TGTGCCAGCAGGGTTGGACCCGGCGAGCAGTACTTC. The full variable domain, its missing parts supplied by reference TRBV2 and TRBJ2-7, is EPEVTQTPSHQVTQMGQEVILRCVPISNHLYFYWYRQILGQKVEFLVSFYNNEISEKSEIFDDQFSVERPDGSNFTLKIRSTKLEDSAMYFCASRVGPGEQYFGPGTRLTVT.

As to this clone: The same CDR3 is also encoded by other DNA sequences in this sample. The chain links TRBV7-9 to TRBJ1-3; D call uncertain. CDR1 and CDR2 from the germline V gene are SEHNR and FQNEAQ (reference sequence). V was clipped by 6 bases and J by 3 bases, with 0 bases between them. The CDR3 length is 10 residues. The DNA of the CDR3 is TGTGCCAGCAGTGGAAACACCATATATTTT. This codes for CASSGNTIYF. The whole variable domain, remainder taken from reference TRBV7-9 and TRBJ1-3, is DTGVSQNPRHKITKRGQNVTFRCDPISEHNRLYWYRQTLGQGPEFLTYFQNEAQLEKSRLLSDRFSAERPKGSFSTLEIQRTEQGDSAMYLCASSGNTIYFGEGSWLTVV.